The T cell receptor (beta chain) described here comes from a study of T-cell reconstitution after alpha-beta-depleted transplantation in children. In germline, CDR1 is SQVTM, CDR2 ANQGSEA. The length of the CDR3 is 12 residues. Trimming at V came to 6 bases and at J to 4 bases, leaving 5 bases not matched to a gene. Library preparation (for TCRbeta) was performed with unique molecular identifiers. TCRdb re-called the PCR reads through MiXCR, storing one row per CDR3 protein. This sample yields 200,000 to 250,000 distinct CDR3 sequences, of which about 9.5% are seen a single time; approximately 5.9% belongs to the top ten. This clonotype was observed at least ten times.

The sequencing here drew on PBMCs from the stem cell graft donor, taken from the stem cell graft. The sequence came from a human donor who donated a stem cell graft to a child with acute lymphoblastic leukemia. This chain uses TRBV29-1 with TRBJ1-2; TRBD1 agrees at 7 bases. CDR3 nucleotide sequence: TGCAGCGTAGACGACAGGGCCTATGGCTACACCTTC. Amino acids: CSVDDRAYGYTF.